This is a list of T cell receptor beta chains from one sample in a study of CD8+ T cells in alopecia areata. Assay used: immunoSEQ multiplex PCR; TCRdb lists only in-frame clones, some missing. The data hold about 130,000 clones, with 49% observed a single time. Sequenced here: CD8+ T cells sorted from blood, sampled at week 0. These receptors all come from a human donor with alopecia areata. Each CDR3 is given with its conserved first and last residue. The order of the fields is CDR3 DNA, CDR3 protein, D gene, J gene, clone size, V gene. The D gene is left open where the match is weak. Size is stated for part of the rows, as once, few or many counts, or as a class when the clone is expanded.

TGCAGCGCGCTGGCGGGAGTTTCCTACGAGCAGTACTTC | CSALAGVSYEQYF | TRBD2 | TRBJ2-7 | NA | TRBV29-1
TGTGCCACCAGCAGAGGGGCAGGGCCTGGGGAGCAGTACTTC | CATSRGAGPGEQYF | NA | TRBJ2-7 | once | TRBV15
TGTGCCAGCATGGACAGGGGAGACACCGGGGAGCTGTTTTTT | CASMDRGDTGELFF | TRBD1 | TRBJ2-2 | NA | TRBV27
TGTGCCAGCAGTGTACAACAGTATCATGGCTACACCTTC | CASSVQQYHGYTF | NA | TRBJ1-2 | NA | TRBV25-1
TGTGCCAGCAGCCCTCAGTGGGGGGAAAACATTCAGTACTTC | CASSPQWGENIQYF | NA | TRBJ2-4 | NA | TRBV7-2
TGTGCCAGCAGCTTAACCGGGCGAGGGGAGACCCAGTACTTC | CASSLTGRGETQYF | NA | TRBJ2-5 | NA | TRBV7-3
TGTGCCAGCAGCTTAGGAGTCGGTCAGGTCTATGGCTACACCTTC | CASSLGVGQVYGYTF | NA | TRBJ1-2 | NA | TRBV7-9
TGCGCCAGCAGCTCCGAGCGGGGGATAACAGATACGCAGTATTTT | CASSSERGITDTQYF | TRBD2 | TRBJ2-3 | once | TRBV4-1
TGCGCCAGCAGCCAAGATTGGACGGCCGAGAACACTGAAGCTTTCTTT | CASSQDWTAENTEAFF | NA | TRBJ1-1 | NA | TRBV4-3
TGTGCCTGGAGTGGGACACACAATCAGCCCCAGCATTTT | CAWSGTHNQPQHF | NA | TRBJ1-5 | NA | TRBV30
TGTGCCAGCAGCTTAGAGGTCGGGGAGCTGTTTTTT | CASSLEVGELFF | NA | TRBJ2-2 | few | TRBV13
TGTGCCAGCAGTGACGGCTACGAGCAGTACTTC | CASSDGYEQYF | NA | TRBJ2-7 | NA | TRBV2
TGCAGCGCCTTCGGGGGTGCGAACACTGAAGCTTTCTTT | CSAFGGANTEAFF | NA | TRBJ1-1 | NA | TRBV29-1
TGCGCCAGCAGCTTAGGGAGGGGCGCAGTAAACACTGAAGCTTTCTTT | CASSLGRGAVNTEAFF | NA | TRBJ1-1 | many | TRBV5-1
TGTGCTAGCAGCTTAGAGCTCGGGCAGGGCTACGAGCAGTACTTC | CASSLELGQGYEQYF | NA | TRBJ2-7 | NA | TRBV7-7
TGTGCCAGCAGCTTAGAGTGGCAGGGAGGCCACAATGAGCAGTTCTTC | CASSLEWQGGHNEQFF | NA | TRBJ2-1 | NA | TRBV11-3
TGCAGCGTTGAAGGGAAGAGGCAGGGCTACACCTTC | CSVEGKRQGYTF | NA | TRBJ1-2 | NA | TRBV29-1